The 4 T cell receptor beta chains below all came from one sample that was sequenced in a study of T cells in Graves' hyperthyroidism and ophthalmopathy. Amplified TCR beta CDR3 regions derived from RNA transcripts. The HTBI primer set drove a first-round RT-PCR of the TCR CDR3. Each CDR3 protein gets one entry after TCRdb re-called the multiplex PCR reads with MiXCR. The table shows a few hundred thousand distinct CDR3 sequences, with approximately 14% occurring only once. Sequenced: blood. The receptors originated from a woman aged 18-35 years with Graves' hyperthyroidism.

The chain joins TRBV6-2 or TRBV6-3 to TRBJ1-3; D gene ambiguous. Per the germline V gene, CDR1 is MNHEY and CDR2 is SVGEGT. There are 14 residues in the CDR3. Trimming left V 6 bases short and J 2 bases short, with 11 bases between. The CDR3 DNA reads as TGTGCCAGCAGACCTGATTGGGCTGGAAACACCATATATTTT. Its protein product is CASRPDWAGNTIYF.

This clonotype has a count of ten or more. The gene calls are TRBV11-2 and TRBJ1-1; no reliable D call. The CDR3 contains 15 residues. Germline lookup yields CDR1 SGHAT and CDR2 FQNNGV. V lost 1 base and J 1 base, leaving 10 bases between the germline ends. The CDR3, as DNA: TGTGCCAGCAGCTTAGTCGGGTCAAAGAACACTGAAGCTTTCTTT. Translating gives CASSLVGSKNTEAFF.

This clonotype came up a few times. The V call is TRBV3-1, the J call TRBJ2-2; 14 bases fit TRBD2. The V gene's germline CDR1 is LGHDT and CDR2 YNNKEL (reference sequence). After removal of 0 bases from V and 6 bases from J, the junction contained 0 bases not matched to a gene. The CDR3 is 16 residues long. CDR3 residues: CASSQETSGRAGELFF. In DNA, the CDR3 is TGTGCCAGCAGCCAAGAGACTAGCGGGAGGGCCGGGGAGCTGTTTTTT.

This clonotype showed up just a few times. V is TRBV20-1 and J is TRBJ2-7, with 8 nucleotides matching TRBD1. CDR1 DFQATT and CDR2 SNEGSKA come from the germline V gene (reference sequence). V lost 3 bases to trimming and J lost 3 bases; unmatched junction nucleotides: 7. CDR3 length: 14 residues. The CDR3 DNA reads TGCAGTGCTAGTCACGGGACAGGTCTCTACGAGCAGTACTTC. Translation: CSASHGTGLYEQYF.